The 4 T cell receptor beta chains presented below share a single source sample, sequenced in a study of blood T cells in healthy people across ages. Together with a sample-barcoded 5' primer, a J-beta primer mix was included in a second PCR lasting roughly 6 to 12 cycles. One entry per CDR3 protein, called by TCRdb with MiXCR from the 5' RACE reads. The sample carries 1.2 million to 1.5 million distinct CDR3 sequences, 45% to 70% recorded once. What was sequenced was blood. These receptor sequences come from a man aged 18 to 29 in good health.

This clonotype was recorded only once. The J gene is TRBJ2-7, the V gene TRBV15; D not resolved. The DNA end lines up better with TRBJ2-5; the J call may be wrong. Germline V gene sequence: CDR1 LNHNV, CDR2 YYDKDF (reference sequence). The CDR3 covers 14 residues. CDR3 sequence: CATSRDDGVETQYF. DNA of the CDR3: TGTGCCACCAGCAGAGATGATGGGGTAGAGACCCAGTACTTC.

The V call is TRBV7-8, the J call TRBJ2-7; 8 bases are a match to TRBD2. The J call may be mistaken, given a closer DNA end match to TRBJ2-5. The CDR3 length is 18 residues. In germline, CDR1 is SGHVS, CDR2 FQNEAQ. CDR3 loop: CASSSLMSGRAARETQYF. Written as DNA, the CDR3 is TGTGCCAGCAGCTCCCTTATGTCCGGGAGGGCCGCCAGGGAGACCCAGTACTTC.

J is TRBJ2-4 and V is TRBV28; TRBD2 matches 11 bases. This CDR3 comprises 18 residues. CDR1 is MDHEN, CDR2 SYDVKM, per germline. Trimming cost V 3 bases and J 0 bases; bases outside gene matches: 7. CDR3 bases: TGTGCCAGCAGTTTCCTACAGACTAGCGGGACAGCCAAAAACATTCAGTACTTC. Its translation is CASSFLQTSGTAKNIQYF.

The V call is TRBV12-3 or TRBV12-4, the J call TRBJ2-7; D remains ambiguous. This CDR3 spans 14 amino acids. The V and J ends lost 1 base and 3 bases respectively, with 10 bases between them. CDR3 loop: CASSLGPVGYEQYF. In DNA, the CDR3 is TGTGCCAGCAGTTTAGGTCCCGTTGGCTACGAGCAGTACTTC.